Following are 17 T cell receptor beta chains from one sample sequenced in a study of blood T cell repertoires in COVID-19. Here immunoSEQ multiplex PCR was the method, and the copy in TCRdb shows in-frame clones only, minus some. The sample holds over 200,000 clones; around 88% are singletons and the top ten take 5.7%. Sequenced input: peripheral blood. These receptors were collected from a man at least 80 years old with acute or convalescent COVID-19.

This rearrangement joins TRBV5-1 to TRBJ2-3; 8 bases match TRBD1. Germline V CDR1 and CDR2: SGHRS, YFSETQ. With V trimmed by 4 bases and J by 3 bases, 10 bases remained unmatched. CDR3 length: 16 amino acids. CDR3 residues: CASSRSGQGATDTQYF. The CDR3 DNA reads as TGCGCCAGCAGCCGATCTGGACAGGGTGCGACAGATACGCAGTATTTT.

As DNA, the CDR3 is TGTGCCAGCAGCCCCATGGACAGGGCCTATGGCTACACCTTC. Residues: CASSPMDRAYGYTF. The rearrangement joins TRBV5-4 to TRBJ1-2; 8 bases match TRBD1. The J segment lost 4 bases and the V segment lost 4 bases, leaving 6 bases of the junction unmatched. This CDR3 has 14 amino acids. The germline V gene encodes CDR1 SGHNT and CDR2 YYREEE (reference sequence).

The chain couples TRBV11-2 to TRBJ2-3, with 11 bases identical to TRBD2. The CDR3 is 16 amino acids. J lost 4 bases, V lost 5 bases, and 8 bases had no gene match. CDR1 is SGHAT, CDR2 FQNNGV, per germline. The CDR3 here is CASSITGTSGSDTQYF. Written as DNA, the CDR3 is TGTGCCAGCAGCATCACCGGGACTAGCGGCTCAGATACGCAGTATTTT.

The rearrangement joins TRBV5-4 to TRBJ2-3; perhaps TRBD2 as D (6 bases). Germline values: CDR1 SGHNT, CDR2 YYREEE (reference sequence). The CDR3 is 17 amino acids. V lost 4 bases to trimming and J lost 6 bases, with 24 bases between them. The CDR3, as DNA: TGTGCCAGCAGCCCCCGAGTCCCGGGACTTACAAAGGATACGCAGTATTTT. It is translated as CASSPRVPGLTKDTQYF.

Notes on this clone: Other DNA sequences in the same sample also yield this CDR3. The genes are TRBV24-1 and TRBJ1-1; D unresolved. Trimming removed 6 bases at V and 1 base at J, with 5 bases between. This CDR3 comprises 12 residues. Germline V gene data show CDR1 as KGHDR and CDR2 as SFDVKD. CDR3 DNA sequence: TGTGCCACCAGTAGAGGGAACACTGAAGCTTTCTTT. Residues: CATSRGNTEAFF.

The genes are TRBV3-1 (or the pseudogene TRBV3-2) and TRBJ1-2; D unclear. Trimming removed 3 bases at V and 8 bases at J, with 13 bases between. The CDR3 is made up of 13 amino acids. Germline lookup yields CDR1 LGHDT and CDR2 YNNKEL (reference sequence). The CDR3 loop reads CASSQGGVAGYTF. In DNA, the CDR3 is TGTGCCAGCAGCCAGGGCGGGGTAGCAGGCTACACCTTC.

The rearrangement joins TRBV29-1 to TRBJ2-1, with 10 bases matching TRBD2. Germline CDR1 is SQVTM and CDR2 is ANQGSEA. V lost 7 bases to trimming and J lost 8 bases; unmatched junction nucleotides: 14. CDR3 length: 15 amino acids. The CDR3 loop is CSAGGWSSGSDEQFF. The CDR3 DNA sequence: TGCAGCGCTGGGGGGTGGTCTAGCGGGAGTGATGAGCAGTTCTTC.

This clone appeared once. Within the sample, other DNA sequences also encode this same CDR3. This chain joins TRBV24-1 and TRBJ2-5, with 10 bases lining up with TRBD2. The ends lost 3 bases at V and 5 bases at J; junction bases unmatched: 5. The CDR3 length is 15 residues. Germline CDR1 reads KGHDR; CDR2 reads SFDVKD. The CDR3 region is CATSDPSGRGETQYF. The CDR3, as DNA: TGTGCCACCAGTGATCCTAGCGGGAGAGGCGAGACCCAGTACTTC.

DNA for the CDR3: TGTGCCAGTAGTACGGGGACTAGCGGGAGCTACAATGAGCAGTTCTTC. This codes for CASSTGTSGSYNEQFF. This chain connects TRBV19 to TRBJ2-1, with 14 bases fitting TRBD2. The CDR3 has 16 residues. Germline CDR1 is LNHDA and CDR2 is SQIVND (reference sequence). V trimming: 4 bases; J trimming: 3 bases; junction bases outside the gene matches: 2.

The chain has TRBV7-2 and TRBJ1-5, with D maybe TRBD1 (6 bases). Germline V gene lookup returns CDR1 SGHTA and CDR2 FQGNSA. The V end lost 2 bases, the J end lost 9 bases, and 11 bases lay between the germline ends. This CDR3 is 13 amino acids long. The CDR3: CASSLKGDLPQHF. Written as DNA, the CDR3 is TGTGCCAGCAGCTTAAAGGGGGATTTGCCCCAGCATTTT.

This clone was observed a few times. The chain links TRBV7-9 to TRBJ2-5, with a possible D match to TRBD2 (5 bases). V lost 5 bases, J lost 5 bases, and 9 bases lay in between. The CDR3 runs 12 residues. Germline loops: CDR1 SEHNR, CDR2 FQNEAQ (reference sequence). The CDR3: CASSPRGETQYF. DNA for the CDR3: TGTGCCAGCAGCCCCCGCGGGGAGACCCAGTACTTC.

V gene TRBV19 combines with J gene TRBJ2-7; D perhaps matches TRBD2 (6 bases). Germline V gene lookup returns CDR1 LNHDA and CDR2 SQIVND (reference sequence). The CDR3 is 17 residues long. V was trimmed by 3 bases and J by 5 bases, leaving 23 bases between them. CDR3 sequence: CASSMVGGRRGMNEQYF. CDR3 coding DNA: TGTGCCAGTAGTATGGTCGGTGGTAGGCGGGGTATGAACGAGCAGTACTTC.

The CDR3 loop reads CASSLRTGRQPQHF. CDR3 bases: TGTGCCAGCAGCTTGAGGACAGGGAGACAGCCCCAGCATTTT. The chain links TRBV5-8 to TRBJ1-5; 8 nucleotides align to TRBD1. The CDR3 contains 14 residues. Germline CDR1 reads SGHTS; CDR2 reads YDEGEE. V was pared by 1 base and J by 7 bases, with 4 bases of the junction left unmatched. The full variable domain, completed using reference TRBV5-8 and TRBJ1-5, is EAGVTQSPTHLIKTRGQQATLRCSPISGHTSVYWYQQALGLGLQFLLWYDEGEERNRGNFPPRFSGRQFPNYSSELNVNALELEDSALYLCASSLRTGRQPQHFGDGTRLSIL.

This chain connects TRBV3-1 (or the pseudogene TRBV3-2) to TRBJ2-1, with 10 bases identical to TRBD2. CDR3 length: 16 residues. Germline V gene sequence: CDR1 LGHDT, CDR2 YNNKEL (reference sequence). The V and J ends lost 1 base and 7 bases, in that order; junction bases with no gene match: 7. CDR3: CASSQGPSGGPNEQFF. The CDR3 DNA sequence: TGTGCCAGCAGCCAAGGTCCTAGCGGGGGCCCTAATGAGCAGTTCTTC.

The V and J genes are TRBV3-1 (or the pseudogene TRBV3-2) and TRBJ2-3; 11 bases agree with TRBD2. Germline V CDR1 and CDR2: LGHDT, YNNKEL (reference sequence). The CDR3 covers 15 residues. With 5 bases clipped from V and 3 bases from J, the junction kept 4 bases outside the gene matches. The CDR3 reads CASSLAGGGTDTQYF. In DNA form, the CDR3 reads TGTGCCAGCAGCTTAGCGGGAGGGGGTACAGATACGCAGTATTTT.

The chain recombines TRBV28 with TRBJ1-6, with D unresolved. The CDR3 contains 14 residues. The germline gives CDR1 MDHEN, CDR2 SYDVKM. Between the trimmed V and J ends, which lost 6 bases and 8 bases, there was a span of 14 bases. CDR3 amino acids: CASRPAGVYSPLHF. DNA for the CDR3: TGTGCCAGCAGACCCGCCGGGGTTTATTCACCCCTCCACTTT.

CDR3 protein: CASSLVPGNIGSYNEQFF. The CDR3 DNA is TGCGCCAGCAGCTTGGTTCCGGGGAACATCGGATCCTACAATGAGCAGTTCTTC. The J gene is TRBJ2-1, the V gene TRBV5-1; D is possibly TRBD2 (5 bases). The ends were cut back, 0 bases at V and 1 base at J, with 17 bases in the middle. Germline V gene sequence: CDR1 SGHRS, CDR2 YFSETQ. This CDR3 is 18 amino acids long. The whole variable domain, remainder taken from reference TRBV5-1 and TRBJ2-1, is KAGVTQTPRYLIKTRGQQVTLSCSPISGHRSVSWYQQTPGQGLQFLFEYFSETQRNKGNFPGRFSGRQFSNSRSEMNVSTLELGDSALYLCASSLVPGNIGSYNEQFFGPGTRLTVL.